This is a list of T cell receptor beta chains from one sample in a study of T cells after yellow fever vaccination. TCRdb reprocessed the 5' RACE reads via MiXCR and lists one record per CDR3 protein. This table holds about 400,000 distinct CDR3 sequences, around 10% found once. This specimen consisted of PBMCs, obtained on the day of the first yellow fever vaccination. Every receptor here comes from a man younger than 35 who received the YFV17D yellow fever vaccine. Both conserved end residues are part of each CDR3. Fields, in order: clone size, V gene, J gene, D gene, CDR3 DNA, CDR3 protein. The D gene is left open where the match is weak. Size values are once, few and many counts, or a class for expanded clones, and some rows have none.

>NA|TRBV18|TRBJ2-3|NA
TGTGCCAGCTCACCACCGGTCCGCACAGATACGCAGTATTTT
CASSPPVRTDTQYF
>few|TRBV7-2|TRBJ2-2|NA
TGTGCCAGCAGGCCGAGGGTTTTCGGGGAGCTGTTTTTT
CASRPRVFGELFF
>few|TRBV6-2/TRBV6-3|TRBJ2-2|TRBD1
TGTGCCAGCAGTTACTCCCCACAGGGGGAGAACACCGGGGAGCTGTTTTTT
CASSYSPQGENTGELFF
>few|TRBV5-6|TRBJ2-7|NA
TGTGCCAGCAGCCCCAGCCCGCCCCGCTCCTACGAGCAGTACTTC
CASSPSPPRSYEQYF
>few|TRBV5-6|TRBJ2-7|TRBD1
TGTGCCAGCAGCCGCAGGGGGCCTGTCAGCGAGCAGTACTTC
CASSRRGPVSEQYF
>many|TRBV7-2|TRBJ2-5|NA
TGTGCCAGCAGCCCGAGCAGGGAGACCCAGTACTTC
CASSPSRETQYF
>NA|TRBV5-5|TRBJ2-7|NA
TGTGCCAGCAGCTTGGCTGGGAGCATCGCGTACGAGCAGTACTTC
CASSLAGSIAYEQYF
>NA|TRBV13|TRBJ1-1|NA
TGTGCCAGCAGCCCAGCAGGGTGGGAGAACACTGAAGCTTTCTTT
CASSPAGWENTEAFF
>NA|TRBV11-2|TRBJ2-1|NA
TGTGCCAGCAGCTTAAGGCTAGCGCGTGGGAATGAGCAGTTCTTC
CASSLRLARGNEQFF
>NA|TRBV15|TRBJ2-1|NA
TGTGCCACCAGCGGAGGAGGGAGCTCCTACAATGAGCAGTTCTTC
CATSGGGSSYNEQFF
>few|TRBV20-1|TRBJ2-3|TRBD1
TGCAGTGCTTCGGGACAGGGCTACTTTACTAGCACAGATACGCAGTATTTT
CSASGQGYFTSTDTQYF
>NA|TRBV3-1|TRBJ2-1|TRBD2
TGTGCCAGCAGCCCTAAGACTAGCGGGGGCCCACCCCATGAGCAGTTCTTC
CASSPKTSGGPPHEQFF
>few|TRBV20-1|TRBJ1-2|NA
TGCAGTGCGGACAACTTGGGGGGCTACACCTTC
CSADNLGGYTF
>few|TRBV7-2|TRBJ1-1|NA
TGTGCCAGCAGCTGGGGCGAGGGATCCACTGAAGCTTTCTTT
CASSWGEGSTEAFF
>NA|TRBV5-1|TRBJ2-3|NA
TGCGCCAGCAGCTTGCGCCAGGCCTCAGATACGCAGTATTTT
CASSLRQASDTQYF
>NA|TRBV6-1|TRBJ1-5|NA
TGTGCCAGCAGCCCCGGGGGGCGCGCGGGCAATCAGCCCCAGCATTTT
CASSPGGRAGNQPQHF
>few|TRBV9|TRBJ2-2|TRBD1
TGTGCCAGCAGCCTTGATACAGGGGAGACCGGGGAGCTGTTTTTT
CASSLDTGETGELFF
>many|TRBV4-1|TRBJ1-4|NA
TGCGCCAGCAGCCAACCGTCGATCAGGGAAACTAATGAAAAACTGTTTTTT
CASSQPSIRETNEKLFF
>few|TRBV12-3/TRBV12-4|TRBJ1-2|NA
TGTGCCAGCAGTTTTGGCGGATTTAACTATGGCTACACCTTC
CASSFGGFNYGYTF
>NA|TRBV20-1|TRBJ1-5|NA
TGCAGTGCTCGTACGCCCGGCAGGGAAAATCAGCCCCAGCATTTT
CSARTPGRENQPQHF
>few|TRBV7-9|TRBJ2-5|NA
TGTGCCAGCAGCTTCGGGGTATTCGGCGAGACCCAGTACTTC
CASSFGVFGETQYF
>few|TRBV7-9|TRBJ2-1|NA
TGTGCCAGCAGCCAGCCCTCTCTGCAGTTCTTC
CASSQPSLQFF
>NA|TRBV10-3|TRBJ2-1|NA
TGTGCCATCTTTACTATGGGGGAGCAGTTCTTC
CAIFTMGEQFF
>NA|TRBV9|TRBJ1-6|TRBD1
TGTGCCAGCAGCGAGGGAGGGACAGGTAATTCACCCCTCCACTTT
CASSEGGTGNSPLHF
>few|TRBV28|TRBJ1-1|NA
TGTGCCAGCATCTCCCCGTTGGATGAAGCTTTCTTT
CASISPLDEAFF
>NA|TRBV7-2|TRBJ2-5|TRBD1
TGTGCCAGCAGGGACAGGGGCAGGGAGACCCAGTACTTC
CASRDRGRETQYF
>NA|TRBV18|TRBJ2-1|TRBD2
TGTGCCAGCTCACCACCGCCGGTAGAAGCGGGGGGGTATACGGATGAGCAGTTCTTC
CASSPPPVEAGGYTDEQFF
>once|TRBV30|TRBJ2-1|TRBD2
TGTGCCTGGAGTTTTTACCAGCGGGGCTACAATGAGCAGTTCTTC
CAWSFYQRGYNEQFF
>few|TRBV6-2/TRBV6-3|TRBJ1-5|NA
TGTGCCAGCAGTTACACACGTGGAGGACGCAATCAGCCCCAGCATTTT
CASSYTRGGRNQPQHF
>many|TRBV20-1|TRBJ2-3|TRBD2
TGCAGTGCTAGAGTTGGTAGCGGGGGAACAGATACGCAGTATTTT
CSARVGSGGTDTQYF
>NA|TRBV7-2|TRBJ2-2|TRBD1
TGTGCCAGCAGCGTGGGACAGCTCACCGGGGAGCTGTTTTTT
CASSVGQLTGELFF
>NA|TRBV6-4|TRBJ1-5|TRBD1
TGTGCCAGCAGTGCGGGACAGGGGATTCAGCCCCAGCATTTT
CASSAGQGIQPQHF
>NA|TRBV11-1|TRBJ2-7|TRBD2
TGTGCCAGCAGCGTACCGACCTCGGGGGGGAGACCGCGACTAGCCTCCTACGAGCAGTACTTC
CASSVPTSGGRPRLASYEQYF
>few|TRBV18|TRBJ2-6|NA
TGTGCCAGCTCCCGCACTGCCACCTCTCTGGGGACCAACGTCCTGACTTTC
CASSRTATSLGTNVLTF
>NA|TRBV12-3/TRBV12-4|TRBJ2-1|TRBD2
TGTGCCAGCAGTCCCCCTAGCGGGGGGCCCCTGGAGCAGTTCTTC
CASSPPSGGPLEQFF
>few|TRBV9|TRBJ1-5|NA
TGTGCCAGCAGCGTAGGTGGGCTTAGCAATCAGCCCCAGCATTTT
CASSVGGLSNQPQHF
>NA|TRBV9|TRBJ2-2|TRBD2
TGTGCCAGCAGCGTAACAGCGGGGGGGCTCGGGGAGCTGTTTTTT
CASSVTAGGLGELFF
>NA|TRBV3-1|TRBJ1-3|NA
TGTGCCAGCAGTCAAATATACGGGCCTGGAAACACCATATATTTT
CASSQIYGPGNTIYF
>NA|TRBV20-1|TRBJ2-3|TRBD2
TGCAGTGCTTGGACTAGCGGGGGGTCTTCGTATACGCAGTATTTT
CSAWTSGGSSYTQYF
>NA|TRBV7-8|TRBJ2-1|NA
TGTGCCAGCAGCTTAGCGCTACGGGTCCATGAGCAGTTCTTC
CASSLALRVHEQFF
>once|TRBV6-2/TRBV6-3|TRBJ1-1|NA
TGTGCCAGCAGTTACGCTCCCTTGGTGGGGGCTAACACTGAAGCTTTCTTT
CASSYAPLVGANTEAFF
>few|TRBV2|TRBJ2-3|TRBD2
TGTGCCAGCAGTGGAGGGAGCGGGGTCACAGATACGCAGTATTTT
CASSGGSGVTDTQYF
>NA|TRBV11-1|TRBJ1-4|TRBD1
TGTGCCAGCAGCTTAGTTCGGGGACAGGGACCCTACTACTCAACTAATGAAAAACTGTTTTTT
CASSLVRGQGPYYSTNEKLFF
>few|TRBV27|TRBJ2-1|NA
TGTGCCAGCACTAACCCCACTAGGGATAATGAGCAGTTCTTC
CASTNPTRDNEQFF
>NA|TRBV7-9|TRBJ1-1|NA
TGTGCCAGCAGCGCCGATCTAGTTCGGGACACTGAAGCTTTCTTT
CASSADLVRDTEAFF
>many|TRBV5-4|TRBJ2-7|TRBD2
TGTGCCAGCAGCATCGACGGGAGGGAGCAGTACTTC
CASSIDGREQYF
>few|TRBV20-1|TRBJ1-4|NA
TGCAGTGCTAGAGATCGCAGGGCAACTAATGAAAAACTGTTTTTT
CSARDRRATNEKLFF
>NA|TRBV4-2|TRBJ1-5|TRBD1
TGTGCCAGCAGCCAAGCGGAGGGACAGGGTGTCAGACAGCCCCAGCATTTT
CASSQAEGQGVRQPQHF
>many|TRBV7-2|TRBJ2-5|TRBD2
TGTGCCAGCAGCCCCCCTGCGGGGGGGAAAGAGACCCAGTACTTC
CASSPPAGGKETQYF
>NA|TRBV2|TRBJ1-5|NA
TGTGCCAGCAGTGACTGGATCGGTCAGCCCCAGCATTTT
CASSDWIGQPQHF